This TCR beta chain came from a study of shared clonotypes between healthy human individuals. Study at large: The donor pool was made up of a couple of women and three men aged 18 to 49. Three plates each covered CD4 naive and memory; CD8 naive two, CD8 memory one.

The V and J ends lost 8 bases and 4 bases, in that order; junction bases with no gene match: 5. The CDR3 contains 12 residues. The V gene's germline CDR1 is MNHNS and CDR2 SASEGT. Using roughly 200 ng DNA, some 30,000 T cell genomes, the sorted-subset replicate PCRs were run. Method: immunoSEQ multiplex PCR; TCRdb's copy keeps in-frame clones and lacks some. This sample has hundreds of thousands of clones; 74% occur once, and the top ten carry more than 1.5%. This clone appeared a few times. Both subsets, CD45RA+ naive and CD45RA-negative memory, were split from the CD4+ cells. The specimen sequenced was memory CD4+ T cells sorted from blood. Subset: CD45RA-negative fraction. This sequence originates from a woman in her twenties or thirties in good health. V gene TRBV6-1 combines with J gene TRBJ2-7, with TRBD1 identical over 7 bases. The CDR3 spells CASGTVVYEQYF. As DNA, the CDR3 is TGTGCCAGCGGGACAGTCGTTTACGAGCAGTACTTC.